Sequencing of this T cell receptor beta chain was carried out in a study of T-cell memory formation after mild COVID-19. Overall study context: TCR clusters were mostly confined to one donor each.

This CDR3 has 13 residues. V dropped 5 bases and J dropped 12; count of bases not matched to a gene: 9. A single record per CDR3 protein comes from TCRdb applying MiXCR to the 5' RACE reads. The sample lists about 270,000 distinct CDR3 sequences; 16% were seen once. The study, taken as a whole, reports: Clones that shrank (day 15 to 85) were balanced CD4/CD8, whereas later expanders leaned CD4+. The CD4+ clones that contracted clustered mainly within CM and EM, and the CD8+ clones concentrated in EMRA. Whether second-wave clones peaking at day 37 were SARS-CoV-2 specific went unconfirmed.

A few counts support this clonotype. No antigen is known for it. Sequencing was performed on PBMCs or a T cell subset sorted from them (not recorded which). The chain uses TRBV12-3 or TRBV12-4 and TRBJ2-2; 7 bases align to TRBD1. This receptor was identified in a man aged 18 to 35 who had mild COVID-19 (a few samples of this study predate the infection). Cell type and time point are not known. The CDR3 is CASSTGTEGKLFF. Here the CDR3 DNA reads TGTGCCAGCAGTACCGGGACAGAGGGAAAGCTGTTTTTT.